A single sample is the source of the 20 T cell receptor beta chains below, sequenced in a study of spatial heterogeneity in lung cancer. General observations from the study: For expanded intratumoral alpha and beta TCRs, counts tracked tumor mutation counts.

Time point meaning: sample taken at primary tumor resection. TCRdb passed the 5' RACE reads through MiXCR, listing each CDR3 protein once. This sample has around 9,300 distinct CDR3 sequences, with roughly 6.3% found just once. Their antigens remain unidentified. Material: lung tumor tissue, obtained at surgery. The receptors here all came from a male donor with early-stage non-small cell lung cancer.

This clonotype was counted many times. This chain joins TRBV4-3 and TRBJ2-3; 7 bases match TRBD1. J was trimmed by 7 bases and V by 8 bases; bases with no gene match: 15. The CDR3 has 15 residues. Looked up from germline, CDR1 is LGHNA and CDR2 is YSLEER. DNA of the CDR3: TGCGCCAGCGCCAGGGGATTCACAGGGGTTTATACGCAGTATTTT. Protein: CASARGFTGVYTQYF.

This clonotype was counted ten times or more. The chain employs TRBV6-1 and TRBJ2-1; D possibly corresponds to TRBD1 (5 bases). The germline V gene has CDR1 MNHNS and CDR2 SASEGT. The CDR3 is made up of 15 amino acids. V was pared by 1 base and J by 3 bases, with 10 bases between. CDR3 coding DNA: TGTGCCAGCAGTGAAGAAGGGGTAGGCTACAATGAGCAGTTCTTC. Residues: CASSEEGVGYNEQFF.

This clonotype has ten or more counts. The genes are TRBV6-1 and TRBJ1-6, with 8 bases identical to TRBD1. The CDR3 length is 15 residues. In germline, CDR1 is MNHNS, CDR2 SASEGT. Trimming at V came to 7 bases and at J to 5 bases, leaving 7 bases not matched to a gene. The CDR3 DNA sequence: TGTGCCAGCAACACATGGGACAGGAATAATTCACCCCTCCACTTT. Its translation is CASNTWDRNNSPLHF.

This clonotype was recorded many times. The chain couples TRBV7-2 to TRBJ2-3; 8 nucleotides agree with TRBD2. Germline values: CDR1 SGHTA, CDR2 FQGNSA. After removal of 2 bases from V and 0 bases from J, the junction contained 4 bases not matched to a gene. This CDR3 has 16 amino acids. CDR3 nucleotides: TGTGCCAGCAGCTTAACTAGCGGAAGGAGCACAGATACGCAGTATTTT. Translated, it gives CASSLTSGRSTDTQYF.

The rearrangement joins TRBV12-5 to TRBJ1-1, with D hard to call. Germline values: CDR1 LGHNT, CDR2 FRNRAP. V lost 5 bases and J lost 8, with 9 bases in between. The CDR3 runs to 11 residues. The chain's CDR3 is CASGRTEEAFF. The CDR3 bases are TGTGCTAGTGGTCGGACGGAAGAAGCTTTCTTT.

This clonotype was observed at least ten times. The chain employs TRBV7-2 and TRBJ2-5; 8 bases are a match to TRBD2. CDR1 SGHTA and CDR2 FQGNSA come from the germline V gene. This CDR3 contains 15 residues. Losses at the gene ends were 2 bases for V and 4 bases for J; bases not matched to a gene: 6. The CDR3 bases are TGTGCCAGCAGCTTAACCGGGGGGGCTATAGAGACCCAGTACTTC. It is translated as CASSLTGGAIETQYF.

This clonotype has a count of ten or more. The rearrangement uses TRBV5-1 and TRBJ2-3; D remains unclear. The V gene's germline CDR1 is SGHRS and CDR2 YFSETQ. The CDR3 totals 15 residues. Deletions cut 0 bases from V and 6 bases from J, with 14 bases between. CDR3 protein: CASSLGYSSQDTQYF. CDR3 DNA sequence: TGCGCCAGCAGCTTGGGGTATTCCAGCCAGGATACGCAGTATTTT.

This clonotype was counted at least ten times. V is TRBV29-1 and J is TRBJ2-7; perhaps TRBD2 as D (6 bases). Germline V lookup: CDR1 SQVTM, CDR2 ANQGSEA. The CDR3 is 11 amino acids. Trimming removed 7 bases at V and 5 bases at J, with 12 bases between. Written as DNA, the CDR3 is TGCAGCGCCCGCGGGGCGGACGAGCAGTACTTC. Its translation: CSARGADEQYF.

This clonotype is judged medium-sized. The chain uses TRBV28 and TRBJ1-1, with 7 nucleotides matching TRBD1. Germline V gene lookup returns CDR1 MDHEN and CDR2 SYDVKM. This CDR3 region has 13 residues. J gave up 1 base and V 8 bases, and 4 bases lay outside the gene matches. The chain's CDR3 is CASGWTGNTEAFF. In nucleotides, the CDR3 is TGTGCCAGCGGGTGGACAGGGAACACTGAAGCTTTCTTT.

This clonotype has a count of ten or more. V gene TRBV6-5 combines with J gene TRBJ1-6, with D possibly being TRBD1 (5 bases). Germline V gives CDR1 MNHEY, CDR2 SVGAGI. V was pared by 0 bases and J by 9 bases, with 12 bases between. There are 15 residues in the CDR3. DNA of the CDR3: TGTGCCAGCAGTTACTCGAAAGGGGCGCGTTCACCCCTCCACTTT. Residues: CASSYSKGARSPLHF.

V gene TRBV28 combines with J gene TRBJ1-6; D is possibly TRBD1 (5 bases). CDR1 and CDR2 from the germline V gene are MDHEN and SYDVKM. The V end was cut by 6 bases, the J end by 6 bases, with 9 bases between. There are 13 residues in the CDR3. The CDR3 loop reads CASRRGSNSPLHF. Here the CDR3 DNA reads TGTGCCAGCAGGCGGGGGAGTAATTCACCCCTCCACTTT. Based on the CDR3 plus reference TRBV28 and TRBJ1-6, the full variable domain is DVKVTQSSRYLVKRTGEKVFLECVQDMDHENMFWYRQDPGLGLRLIYFSYDVKMKEKGDIPEGYSVSREKKERFSLILESASTNQTSMYLCASRRGSNSPLHFGNGTRLTVT.

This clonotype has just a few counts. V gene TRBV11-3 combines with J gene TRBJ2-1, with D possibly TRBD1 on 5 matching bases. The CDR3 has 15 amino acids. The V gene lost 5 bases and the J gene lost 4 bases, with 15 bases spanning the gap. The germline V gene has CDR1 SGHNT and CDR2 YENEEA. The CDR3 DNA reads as TGTGCCAGCAGCCCTCGACAGAATCTTTACAATGAGCAGTTCTTC. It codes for CASSPRQNLYNEQFF.

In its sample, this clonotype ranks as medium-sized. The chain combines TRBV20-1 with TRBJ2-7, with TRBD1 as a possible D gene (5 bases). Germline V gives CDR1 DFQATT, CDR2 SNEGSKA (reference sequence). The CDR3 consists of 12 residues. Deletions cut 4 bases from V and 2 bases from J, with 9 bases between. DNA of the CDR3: TGCAGTGCTAAAAGGGGCCCCTACGAGCAGTACTTC. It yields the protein CSAKRGPYEQYF.

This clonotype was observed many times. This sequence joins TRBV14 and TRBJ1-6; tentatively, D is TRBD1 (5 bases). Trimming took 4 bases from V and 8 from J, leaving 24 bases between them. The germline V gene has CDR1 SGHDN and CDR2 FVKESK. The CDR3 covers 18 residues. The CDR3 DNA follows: TGTGCCAGCAGCCCGTCCGTCGGGGGGTCAGGGTGGGATTCACCCCTCCACTTT. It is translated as CASSPSVGGSGWDSPLHF.

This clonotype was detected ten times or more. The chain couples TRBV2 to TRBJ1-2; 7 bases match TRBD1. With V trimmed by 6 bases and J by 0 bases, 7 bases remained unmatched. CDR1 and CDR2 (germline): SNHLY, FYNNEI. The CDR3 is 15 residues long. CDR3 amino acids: CASRETGLPNYGYTF. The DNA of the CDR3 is TGTGCCAGCAGGGAGACAGGGCTTCCTAACTATGGCTACACCTTC.

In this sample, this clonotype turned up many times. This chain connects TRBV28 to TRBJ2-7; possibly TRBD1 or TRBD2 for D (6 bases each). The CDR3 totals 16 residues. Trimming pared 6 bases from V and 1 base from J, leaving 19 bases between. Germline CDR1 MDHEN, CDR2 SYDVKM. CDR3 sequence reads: CASSRGQSKLSYEQYF. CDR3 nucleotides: TGTGCCAGCAGCCGGGGGCAGAGTAAATTATCCTACGAGCAGTACTTC.

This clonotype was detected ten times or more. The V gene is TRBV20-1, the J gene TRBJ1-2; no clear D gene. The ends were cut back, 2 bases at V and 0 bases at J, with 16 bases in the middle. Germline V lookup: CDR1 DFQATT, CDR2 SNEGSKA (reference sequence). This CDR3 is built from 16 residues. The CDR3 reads CSARNTIRGANYGYTF. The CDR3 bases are TGCAGTGCTAGAAATACGATTCGGGGAGCTAACTATGGCTACACCTTC.

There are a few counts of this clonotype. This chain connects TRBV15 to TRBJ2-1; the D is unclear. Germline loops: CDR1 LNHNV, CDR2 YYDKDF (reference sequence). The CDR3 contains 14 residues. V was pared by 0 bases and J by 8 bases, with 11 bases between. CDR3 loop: CATSRDLGRDEQFF. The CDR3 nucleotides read TGTGCCACCAGCAGAGATCTAGGCCGGGATGAGCAGTTCTTC.

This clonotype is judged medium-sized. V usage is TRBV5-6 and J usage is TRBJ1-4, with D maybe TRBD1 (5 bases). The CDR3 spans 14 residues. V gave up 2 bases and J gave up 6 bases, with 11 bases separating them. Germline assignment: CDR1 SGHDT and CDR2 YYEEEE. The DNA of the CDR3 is TGTGCCAGCAGCTTCATCTCGGGGGATGAAAAACTGTTTTTT. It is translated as CASSFISGDEKLFF. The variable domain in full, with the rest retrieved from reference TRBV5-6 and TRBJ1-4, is DAGVTQSPTHLIKTRGQQVTLRCSPKSGHDTVSWYQQALGQGPQFIFQYYEEEERQRGNFPDRFSGHQFPNYSSELNVNALLLGDSALYLCASSFISGDEKLFFGSGTQLSVL.

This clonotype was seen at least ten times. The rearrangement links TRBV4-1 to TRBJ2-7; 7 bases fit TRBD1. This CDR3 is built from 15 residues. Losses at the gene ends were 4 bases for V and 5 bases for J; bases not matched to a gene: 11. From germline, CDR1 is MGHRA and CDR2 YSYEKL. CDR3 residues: CASSPRPTGPNEQYF. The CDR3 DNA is TGCGCCAGCAGCCCCAGGCCGACAGGGCCCAACGAGCAGTACTTC.